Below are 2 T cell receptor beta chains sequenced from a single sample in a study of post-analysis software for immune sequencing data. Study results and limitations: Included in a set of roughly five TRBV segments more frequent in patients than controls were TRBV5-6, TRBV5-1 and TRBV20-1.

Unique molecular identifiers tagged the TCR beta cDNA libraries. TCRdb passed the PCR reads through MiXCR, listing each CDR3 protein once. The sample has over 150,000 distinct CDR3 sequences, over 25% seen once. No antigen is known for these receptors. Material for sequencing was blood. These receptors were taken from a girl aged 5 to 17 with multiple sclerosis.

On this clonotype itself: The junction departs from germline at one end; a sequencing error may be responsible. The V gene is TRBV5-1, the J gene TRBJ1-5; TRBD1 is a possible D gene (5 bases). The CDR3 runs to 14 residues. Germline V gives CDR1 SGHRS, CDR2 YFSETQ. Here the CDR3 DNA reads TGCGCCAGCAGCTTGGGCGTAGGGGAGCAGCCCAAGCATTTT. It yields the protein CASSLGVGEQPKHF.

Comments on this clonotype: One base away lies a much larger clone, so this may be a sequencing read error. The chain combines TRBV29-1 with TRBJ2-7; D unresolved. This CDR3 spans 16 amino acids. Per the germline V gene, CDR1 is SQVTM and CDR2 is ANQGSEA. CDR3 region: CSVVLGSIKISYEQDF. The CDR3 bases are TGCAGCGTTGTCCTAGGATCCATCAAAATTTCCTACGAGCAGGACTTC.